Reported below is one T cell receptor beta chain. What it binds is unknown. The source of the sample is a study of cytomegalovirus exposure and HLA in healthy donors. Looking at the study overall: Findings of an earlier analysis included around 120 million unique TCR beta sequences from about 180 million T cells. Study findings and constraints: Later, an analysis showed that TCR beta chains associated with HLA were more clonally expanded than others that were equally common. Reported performance of the classifier showed diagnosis of cytomegalovirus status with high specificity and sensitivity.

Trimming cost V 7 bases and J 0 bases, with 12 bases left between them. Germline-derived CDR1 and CDR2 are LNHDA and SQIVND (reference sequence). CDR3 length equals 15 residues. PCR was performed using 60 Vbeta and 13 Jbeta primers. Clones were read by immunoSEQ multiplex PCR, and TCRdb kept only the in-frame ones, dropping some. The sample lists approximately 160,000 clones, over 80% seen once, with 4.5% in the top ten. Sequencing input: PBMCs. The chain is built from TRBV19 and TRBJ2-2; D not certain. This clonotype originated in a woman aged 45-65 years in good health and CMV-seropositive. The CDR3 DNA sequence: TGTGCCAGTACCCTCTCCTTCGCGAACACCGGGGAGCTGTTTTTT. Protein product: CASTLSFANTGELFF.